This passage covers 32 T cell receptor beta chains from one sample sequenced in a study of blood T cell repertoires in COVID-19. The data were produced by immunoSEQ multiplex PCR, yet TCRdb's version contains in-frame clones alone and is incomplete. The table shows around 260,000 clones, with roughly four fifths occurring only once. Material for sequencing was peripheral blood. Receptors originate from a woman between 50 and 59 years old who had recovered from COVID-19.

Points on this clone: This same CDR3 is encoded by further DNA sequences in the sample. The chain joins TRBV9 to TRBJ2-1; 7 nucleotides align to TRBD1. Looked up from germline, CDR1 is SGDLS and CDR2 is YYNGEE. J gave up 4 bases and V 0 bases, and 4 bases lay outside the gene matches. The CDR3 sequence is 15 residues long. The CDR3 DNA follows: TGTGCCAGCAGCGTAGAGGGGGCCGTATACAATGAGCAGTTCTTC. This translates into CASSVEGAVYNEQFF.

The chain combines TRBV4-2 with TRBJ2-7; possible D gene TRBD1, 7 bases. The V gene lost 4 bases and the J gene lost 1 base, with 17 bases spanning the gap. This CDR3 has 16 amino acids. CDR1 and CDR2 from the germline V gene are LGHNA and YNFKEQ. CDR3: CASSPVGGQASYEQYF. Here the CDR3 DNA reads TGTGCCAGCAGCCCCGTGGGAGGACAGGCATCCTACGAGCAGTACTTC.

A single count supports this clone. The rearrangement uses TRBV28 and TRBJ1-2; possibly TRBD1 for D (6 bases). V gave up 6 bases and J gave up 7 bases, with 15 bases separating them. CDR1 is MDHEN and CDR2 is SYDVKM in the germline V gene. The CDR3 totals 13 residues. CDR3: CASSYSGGAGYTF. The CDR3 DNA follows: TGTGCCAGCAGCTACTCGGGGGGGGCTGGCTACACCTTC.

V gene TRBV10-3 combines with J gene TRBJ1-2; the D is unclear. Trimming took 0 bases from V and 8 from J, leaving 7 bases between them. The length of the CDR3 is 12 residues. Germline values: CDR1 ENHRY, CDR2 SYGVKD. The CDR3 DNA follows: TGTGCCATCAGTGAGTCTACAGTCGGCTACACCTTC. Translating gives CAISESTVGYTF.

In DNA, the CDR3 is TGCGCCAGCAGCCCCACCGGGACTAGCGGGAGGGCCGGGGAGCTGTTTTTT. The encoded protein is CASSPTGTSGRAGELFF. The chain links TRBV4-3 to TRBJ2-2; 16 bases line up with TRBD2. The ends lost 4 bases at V and 6 bases at J; junction bases unmatched: 5. The CDR3 covers 17 residues. Germline CDR1 LGHNA, CDR2 YSLEER.

The rearrangement joins TRBV7-9 to TRBJ1-4; D unresolved. The length of the CDR3 is 15 residues. The V end was cut by 0 bases, the J end by 7 bases, with 12 bases between. CDR1 SEHNR and CDR2 FQNEAQ come from the germline V gene (reference sequence). The CDR3 sequence: CASSLALGEAEKLFF. CDR3 DNA: TGTGCCAGCAGCTTAGCGCTGGGAGAGGCTGAAAAACTGTTTTTT.

The chain joins TRBV9 to TRBJ1-4; D is perhaps TRBD1 (6 bases). The CDR3 has 14 amino acids. CDR1 is SGDLS and CDR2 is YYNGEE in the germline V gene. V was shortened by 4 bases and J by 3 bases, with 10 bases between the two germline ends. The chain's CDR3 is CASSSGQPNEKLFF. The CDR3 bases are TGTGCCAGCAGCTCAGGACAGCCTAATGAAAAACTGTTTTTT.

This sequence joins TRBV5-3 and TRBJ2-1, with 8 bases aligning to TRBD1. TRBV5-3 falls under the ORF class, with uncertain function. Losses at the gene ends were 5 bases for V and 5 bases for J; bases not matched to a gene: 12. The CDR3 is 16 amino acids. CDR3: CARRPRRDRKDNEQFF. The DNA for the CDR3 is TGTGCCAGAAGACCTCGGCGGGACAGGAAGGACAATGAGCAGTTCTTC.

The table lists this clone with a count of one. The CDR3 reads CAWSPYSGGYEQYF. CDR3 DNA: TGTGCCTGGAGTCCCTACTCGGGAGGTTACGAGCAGTACTTC. The chain joins TRBV30 to TRBJ2-7, with TRBD2 identical over 7 bases. The CDR3 consists of 14 residues. In germline, CDR1 is GTSNPN, CDR2 SVGIG (reference sequence). The V segment lost 2 bases and the J segment 4 bases; nucleotides outside the gene matches: 8.

The V and J genes are TRBV10-3 and TRBJ1-2; D is possibly TRBD1 (6 bases). CDR3 length equals 12 residues. The V end was cut by 2 bases, the J end by 10 bases, with 11 bases between. Germline V gene sequence: CDR1 ENHRY, CDR2 SYGVKD. The chain's CDR3 is CAISENGQNYTF. The DNA for the CDR3 is TGTGCCATCAGTGAGAATGGACAGAACTACACCTTC.

The V gene is TRBV19, the J gene TRBJ1-1; the D is unclear. V was trimmed by 5 bases and J by 5 bases, leaving 18 bases between them. CDR3 length: 15 residues. Germline CDR1 LNHDA, CDR2 SQIVND (reference sequence). CDR3 protein: CASSPHLAAGTEAFF. CDR3 nucleotide sequence: TGTGCCAGTAGTCCTCATCTGGCGGCGGGAACTGAAGCTTTCTTT.

This clone showed up just once. This chain uses TRBV6-4 with TRBJ2-7; D may be TRBD1 (6 bases). The V gene lost 6 bases and the J gene lost 3 bases, with 18 bases spanning the gap. The CDR3 has 15 residues. Germline V gene data show CDR1 as MRHNA and CDR2 as SNTAGT. CDR3 protein: CASSQPTGTIYEQYF. The CDR3 DNA follows: TGTGCCAGCAGCCAACCTACAGGGACCATCTACGAGCAGTACTTC.

This CDR3 is CASSHPGQGAEKLFF. CDR3 DNA sequence: TGTGCCAGCAGCCACCCGGGACAGGGGGCTGAAAAACTGTTTTTT. The rearrangement joins TRBV7-9 to TRBJ1-4, with 12 bases matching TRBD1. Trimming at V came to 5 bases and at J to 7 bases, leaving 5 bases not matched to a gene. The CDR3 is made up of 15 amino acids. The germline V gene encodes CDR1 SEHNR and CDR2 FQNEAQ (reference sequence). Supplemented by reference TRBV7-9 and TRBJ1-4, the full variable domain reads DTGVSQNPRHKITKRGQNVTFRCDPISEHNRLYWYRQTLGQGPEFLTYFQNEAQLEKSRLLSDRFSAERPKGSFSTLEIQRTEQGDSAMYLCASSHPGQGAEKLFFGSGTQLSVL.

CDR3 DNA sequence: TGCAGCGTTGAAGCAGCGGGAGGGAATGAGCAGTTCTTC. Translated: CSVEAAGGNEQFF. The chain employs TRBV29-1 and TRBJ2-1; 10 bases match TRBD2. The CDR3 runs 13 residues. Germline assignment: CDR1 SQVTM and CDR2 ANQGSEA. V was pared by 1 base and J by 7 bases, with 1 base of the junction left unmatched.

This chain links TRBV2 with TRBJ1-5, with D unclear. CDR3 length: 15 amino acids. The germline V gene has CDR1 SNHLY and CDR2 FYNNEI. V was clipped by 4 bases and J by 1 base, with 11 bases between them. For the CDR3, the DNA is TGTGCCAGCAGTGGCTCAGGCCTCAGCAATCAGCCCCAGCATTTT. It specifies CASSGSGLSNQPQHF. Filled out from reference TRBV2 and TRBJ1-5, the complete variable domain reads EPEVTQTPSHQVTQMGQEVILRCVPISNHLYFYWYRQILGQKVEFLVSFYNNEISEKSEIFDDQFSVERPDGSNFTLKIRSTKLEDSAMYFCASSGSGLSNQPQHFGDGTRLSIL.

The chain carries TRBV24-1 and TRBJ2-3, with 8 bases fitting TRBD2. The germline V gene encodes CDR1 KGHDR and CDR2 SFDVKD. The V gene end was trimmed by 4 bases and the J gene end by 0 bases; junction bases not matched to a gene: 2. CDR3 length: 15 residues. The CDR3 sequence is CATSDTSGSTDTQYF. The CDR3 DNA follows: TGTGCCACCAGTGACACTAGCGGTAGCACAGATACGCAGTATTTT.

This clone was observed a handful of times. This rearrangement joins TRBV7-9 to TRBJ2-1; D may be TRBD1 (6 bases). The CDR3 has 15 amino acids. Trimming took 1 base from V and 2 from J, leaving 9 bases between them. Germline V gene sequence: CDR1 SEHNR, CDR2 FQNEAQ (reference sequence). The DNA of the CDR3 is TGTGCCAGCAGCTTAGATGCAGGGGCCTACAATGAGCAGTTCTTC. Protein product: CASSLDAGAYNEQFF.

CDR3 coding DNA: TGCGCCAGCAGTCGAACACCCGGGACAGGAGGAAACACCATATATTTT. It codes for CASSRTPGTGGNTIYF. The chain joins TRBV4-3 to TRBJ1-3, with 8 nucleotides matching TRBD1. Germline V gene data show CDR1 as LGHNA and CDR2 as YSLEER. Losses at the gene ends were 6 bases for V and 4 bases for J; bases not matched to a gene: 11. The CDR3 contains 16 residues.

The CDR3 DNA sequence: TGTGCCAGCAGTTTATATCAAAGGAGGACAGGGAGTAATTTTGGAGAAACACCTGAAGCTTTCTTT. As protein: CASSLYQRRTGSNFGETPEAFF. The chain recombines TRBV27 with TRBJ1-1, with TRBD1 matching 8 bases. This CDR3 region has 22 residues. Per the germline V gene, CDR1 is MNHEY and CDR2 is SMNVEV (reference sequence). V lost 1 base, J lost 6 bases, and 28 bases stayed unmatched.

V gene TRBV10-3 combines with J gene TRBJ2-7, with 8 positions matching TRBD1. The germline V gene encodes CDR1 ENHRY and CDR2 SYGVKD. The V and J ends lost 0 bases and 0 bases, in that order; junction bases with no gene match: 1. This CDR3 comprises 15 residues. This CDR3 is CAISESTGVSYEQYF. CDR3 in DNA: TGTGCCATCAGTGAGTCGACAGGGGTCTCCTACGAGCAGTACTTC.

The chain recombines TRBV4-3 with TRBJ2-7; 10 bases match TRBD1. The CDR3 totals 16 residues. After removal of 4 bases from V and 0 bases from J, the junction contained 6 bases not matched to a gene. CDR1 and CDR2 (germline): LGHNA, YSLEER. The CDR3 reads CASSRDRGPPSYEQYF. In DNA, the CDR3 is TGCGCCAGCAGCCGAGACAGGGGGCCCCCCTCCTACGAGCAGTACTTC.

The chain carries TRBV6-5 and TRBJ1-2; D is ambiguous. V was pared by 7 bases and J by 2 bases, with 8 bases between. Germline V CDR1 and CDR2: MNHEY, SVGAGI. This CDR3 is 12 amino acids long. The CDR3 loop is CASTTGNYGYTF. The CDR3 DNA is TGTGCCAGCACGACGGGGAACTATGGCTACACCTTC.

A note on this clone: At one end, the junction sequence differs from germline, possibly due to a read error. This chain joins TRBV5-4 and TRBJ2-2; TRBD1 matches 7 bases. Germline V gives CDR1 SGHNT, CDR2 YYREEE (reference sequence). CDR3 length: 14 amino acids. The CDR3: CASSFPGQAGVLFF. The CDR3 DNA reads as TGTGCCAGCAGCTTCCCAGGACAGGCAGGGGTGCTGTTTTTT.

This chain links TRBV5-8 with TRBJ2-5; TRBD2 matches 9 bases. V lost 0 bases to trimming and J lost 0 bases; unmatched junction nucleotides: 9. The CDR3 has 18 amino acids. Germline loops: CDR1 SGHTS, CDR2 YDEGEE. The CDR3, as DNA: TGTGCCAGCAGCTTGGTCCAGCGGGGGGCTCAGTACCAAGAGACCCAGTACTTC. Its translation is CASSLVQRGAQYQETQYF.

This clone was picked up a small number of times. This chain links TRBV30 with TRBJ2-2, with 8 bases fitting TRBD2. The CDR3 consists of 15 residues. The V and J ends lost 4 bases and 5 bases, in that order; junction bases with no gene match: 9. Looked up from germline, CDR1 is GTSNPN and CDR2 is SVGIG (reference sequence). The CDR3 region has the DNA TGTGCCTGGACTCGGGCAGCGGGAGCTACCGGGGAGCTGTTTTTT. It specifies CAWTRAAGATGELFF.

V gene TRBV7-2 combines with J gene TRBJ1-4; D is undetermined. V lost 5 bases and J lost 7, with 17 bases in between. CDR1 is SGHTA, CDR2 FQGNSA, per germline. This CDR3 has 15 amino acids. The CDR3 reads CASSPVGGKGEKLFF. The CDR3 DNA sequence: TGTGCCAGCAGCCCCGTGGGAGGCAAGGGTGAAAAACTGTTTTTT.

This chain uses TRBV5-4 with TRBJ1-1, with 9 positions matching TRBD1. The junction had 9 bases not matched to a gene; V was cut back by 4 bases and J by 11 bases. The germline V gene encodes CDR1 SGHNT and CDR2 YYREEE (reference sequence). The CDR3 has 13 residues. The CDR3, as DNA: TGTGCCAGCAGCGGGGGACAGGGCTTTGGTGCTTTCTTT. It encodes CASSGGQGFGAFF.

The chain is built from TRBV10-3 and TRBJ2-1, with 8 bases fitting TRBD2. CDR3 length equals 14 residues. Germline V gene data show CDR1 as ENHRY and CDR2 as SYGVKD. V gave up 8 bases and J gave up 6 bases; unmatched junction bases: 9. DNA of the CDR3: TGTGCCATCGGCGAACGGGAGGGCAGCAATGAGCAGTTCTTC. Translation gives CAIGEREGSNEQFF.

The chain uses TRBV18 and TRBJ2-6, with unresolved D. Germline V gene lookup returns CDR1 KGHSH and CDR2 LQKENI. This CDR3 spans 18 amino acids. V was trimmed by 3 bases and J by 0 bases, leaving 15 bases between them. The CDR3 bases are TGTGCCAGCTCACCCCAATCCTCTCATAGCTCTGGGGCCAACGTCCTGACTTTC. This gives the protein CASSPQSSHSSGANVLTF.

This clone was detected only once. The chain uses TRBV27 and TRBJ2-7; 11 positions match TRBD2. V shed 7 bases, J shed 2 bases, and the junction held 13 bases outside the gene matches. The CDR3 has 17 residues. Germline V gene data show CDR1 as MNHEY and CDR2 as SMNVEV (reference sequence). The CDR3 sequence: CASTTKTSGTRAYEQYF. The CDR3 DNA sequence: TGTGCCAGCACCACAAAGACTAGCGGGACTAGGGCCTACGAGCAGTACTTC.

The chain employs TRBV6-1 and TRBJ2-3; 7 positions agree with TRBD1. This CDR3 comprises 16 residues. CDR1 is MNHNS and CDR2 is SASEGT in the germline V gene. J was trimmed by 6 bases and V by 0 bases; bases with no gene match: 9. CDR3 sequence (DNA): TGTGCCAGCAGTGAAGCGTTCGTTAGGGGGCATGATACGCAGTATTTT. Protein: CASSEAFVRGHDTQYF.

This clone was counted between two and nine times. The rearrangement joins TRBV28 to TRBJ1-5; 8 nucleotides line up with TRBD1. The germline gives CDR1 MDHEN, CDR2 SYDVKM. V dropped 3 bases and J dropped 3; count of bases not matched to a gene: 4. The CDR3 consists of 15 residues. The CDR3 loop reads CASSFLTGANQPQHF. Written as DNA, the CDR3 is TGTGCCAGCAGTTTTTTGACAGGGGCCAATCAGCCCCAGCATTTT.